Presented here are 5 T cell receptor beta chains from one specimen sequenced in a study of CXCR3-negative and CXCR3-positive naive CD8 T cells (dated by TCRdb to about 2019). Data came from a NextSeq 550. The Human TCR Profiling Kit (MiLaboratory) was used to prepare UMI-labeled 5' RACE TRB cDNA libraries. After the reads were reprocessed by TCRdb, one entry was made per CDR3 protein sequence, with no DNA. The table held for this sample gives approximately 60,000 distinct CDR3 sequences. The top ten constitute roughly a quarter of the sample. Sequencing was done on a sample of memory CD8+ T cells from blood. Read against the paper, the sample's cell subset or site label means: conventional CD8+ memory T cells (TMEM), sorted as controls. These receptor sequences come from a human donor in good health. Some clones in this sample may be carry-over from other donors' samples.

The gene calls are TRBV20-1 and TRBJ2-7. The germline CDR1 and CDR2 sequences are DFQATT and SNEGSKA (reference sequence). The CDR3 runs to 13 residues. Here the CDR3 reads CSARVASPYEQYF.

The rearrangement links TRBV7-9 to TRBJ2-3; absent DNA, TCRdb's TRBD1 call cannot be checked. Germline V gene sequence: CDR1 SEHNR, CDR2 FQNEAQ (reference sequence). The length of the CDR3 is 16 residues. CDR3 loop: CASSLRQGEETDTQYF. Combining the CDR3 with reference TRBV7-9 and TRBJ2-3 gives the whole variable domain DTGVSQNPRHKITKRGQNVTFRCDPISEHNRLYWYRQTLGQGPEFLTYFQNEAQLEKSRLLSDRFSAERPKGSFSTLEIQRTEQGDSAMYLCASSLRQGEETDTQYFGPGTRLTVL.

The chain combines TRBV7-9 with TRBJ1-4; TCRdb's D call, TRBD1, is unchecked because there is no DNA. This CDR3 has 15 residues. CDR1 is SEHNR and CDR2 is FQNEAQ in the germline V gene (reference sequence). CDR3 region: CASSLRGQGEEKLFF.

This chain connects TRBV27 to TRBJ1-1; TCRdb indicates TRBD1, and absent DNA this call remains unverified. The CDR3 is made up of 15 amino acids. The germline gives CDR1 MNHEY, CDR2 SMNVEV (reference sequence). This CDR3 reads CASSLSGGGNTEAFF.

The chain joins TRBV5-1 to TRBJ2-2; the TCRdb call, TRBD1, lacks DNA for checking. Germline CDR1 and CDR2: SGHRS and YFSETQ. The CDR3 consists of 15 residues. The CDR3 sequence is CASSMGQVESGELFF.